These T cell receptor beta chains were read from a single sample in a study of Ad26.COV2.S vaccination and SARS-CoV-2 variants. Libraries were prepared by immunoSEQ multiplex PCR; TCRdb keeps only in-frame clonotypes and omits some of them. The sample holds some 300,000 clones, around four fifths seen once. The sequencing used peripheral blood, collected in a trial of Ad26.COV2.S vaccine versus placebo. Receptor source: a person between 18 and 65 years old who received the Ad26.COV2.S COVID-19 vaccine or a placebo. Both conserved end residues are part of each CDR3. The D gene is left open where the match is weak. Some rows mark clone size as missing; the rest say once, few, many or name a class of expanded clone.

clone size	V gene	D gene	J gene	CDR3 protein	CDR3 DNA
NA	TRBV5-1	TRBD1	TRBJ1-1	CASSLVGQGAEAFF	TGCGCCAGCAGCTTGGTGGGACAGGGGGCAGAAGCTTTCTTT
NA	TRBV28	TRBD1	TRBJ2-1	CASKGQIYNEQFF	TGTGCCAGCAAGGGACAGATTTACAATGAGCAGTTCTTC
NA	TRBV2	NA	TRBJ1-1	CASSIMREEARAFF	TGTGCCAGCAGTATCATGCGGGAGGAGGCAAGAGCTTTCTTT
NA	TRBV6-6	TRBD2	TRBJ2-7	CASSLTAGGGFPHEQYF	TGTGCCAGCAGTCTAACCGCAGGCGGGGGGTTTCCCCACGAGCAGTACTTC
NA	TRBV28	TRBD1	TRBJ2-4	CAISGTGGKNIQYF	TGTGCCATTTCGGGGACAGGGGGCAAAAACATTCAGTACTTC
NA	TRBV18	NA	TRBJ1-4	CASSPLVSPATNEKLFF	TGTGCCAGCTCACCACTTGTCTCCCCGGCAACTAATGAAAAACTGTTTTTT
NA	TRBV5-1	NA	TRBJ2-2	CASSLAGLNTGELFF	TGCGCCAGCAGCTTGGCGGGTTTAAACACCGGGGAGCTGTTTTTT
NA	TRBV5-1	NA	TRBJ1-1	CASSLVGGSMNTEAFF	TGCGCCAGCAGCTTGGTGGGCGGGAGTATGAACACTGAAGCTTTCTTT
NA	TRBV24-1	TRBD1	TRBJ1-2	CATSDLHGTGSGYTF	TGTGCCACCAGTGATTTGCACGGGACAGGGTCCGGCTACACCTTC
few	TRBV11-2	NA	TRBJ2-3	CASSLDPPGPSTDTQYF	TGTGCCAGCAGCTTAGATCCTCCGGGCCCTAGCACAGATACGCAGTATTTT
once	TRBV5-1	NA	TRBJ2-2	CASSTGQGHTGELFF	TGCGCCAGCAGCACTGGTCAGGGGCACACCGGGGAGCTGTTTTTT
NA	TRBV19	NA	TRBJ2-1	CASSIEADGTNNEQFF	TGTGCCAGTAGTATAGAAGCGGACGGGACAAACAATGAGCAGTTCTTC
NA	TRBV27	NA	TRBJ2-3	CASSSIPRTDTQYF	TGTGCCAGCAGTTCAATACCACGCACAGATACGCAGTATTTT
few	TRBV27	TRBD1	TRBJ1-2	CASSSVVRGHYGYTF	TGTGCCAGCAGTTCTGTGGTCAGGGGGCACTATGGCTACACCTTC
NA	TRBV20-1	NA	TRBJ2-7	CSARNEQYF	TGCAGTGCTAGGAACGAGCAGTACTTC
NA	TRBV2	NA	TRBJ1-5	CASSVFGGNQPQHF	TGTGCCAGCAGTGTGTTTGGGGGCAATCAGCCCCAGCATTTT
NA	TRBV1	NA	TRBJ2-2	CTSRRPSGDRAPNTGELFF	TGCACCAGTCGTCGACCCTCGGGGGACAGGGCCCCGAACACCGGGGAGCTGTTTTTT
NA	TRBV2	NA	TRBJ1-1	CASLRQGESSRAFF	TGTGCCAGCCTAAGGCAGGGAGAATCATCCCGAGCTTTCTTT
NA	TRBV5-1	TRBD2	TRBJ2-1	CASSVTSGGANEQFF	TGCGCCAGCAGCGTGACTAGCGGGGGGGCAAATGAGCAGTTCTTC
NA	TRBV7-9	NA	TRBJ2-7	CASSLVAVSYEQYF	TGTGCCAGCAGCTTAGTGGCGGTCTCCTACGAGCAGTACTTC
NA	TRBV7-2	TRBD2	TRBJ2-4	CASSLGVAGGLAKNIQYF	TGTGCCAGCAGCTTAGGGGTAGCGGGGGGGTTAGCCAAAAACATTCAGTACTTC
once	TRBV6-5	NA	TRBJ2-1	CATSLGYEQFF	TGTGCCACCTCACTGGGTTATGAGCAGTTCTTC
NA	TRBV12-3/TRBV12-4	NA	TRBJ2-5	CASSFLVPETQYF	TGTGCCAGCAGTTTCCTTGTTCCAGAGACCCAGTACTTC
NA	TRBV9	NA	TRBJ1-2	CASSVDGYDGYTF	TGTGCCAGCAGCGTTGACGGTTATGATGGCTACACCTTC
once	TRBV11-2	NA	TRBJ2-4	CASSRPRGIQYF	TGTGCCAGCAGCCGGCCTAGAGGCATTCAGTACTTC
NA	TRBV7-2	TRBD2	TRBJ2-5	CASRRAGTSAETQYF	TGTGCCAGCAGACGTGCGGGGACTAGCGCCGAGACCCAGTACTTC
NA	TRBV27	NA	TRBJ2-7	CASSLSWQGLWEQYF	TGTGCCAGCAGTTTATCTTGGCAGGGGCTCTGGGAGCAGTACTTC
few	TRBV14	NA	TRBJ1-4	CASSQITGPNRANEKLFF	TGTGCCAGCAGCCAAATAACCGGGCCTAATAGGGCAAATGAAAAACTGTTTTTT
NA	TRBV2	NA	TRBJ2-3	CASSEARTPSTDTQYF	TGTGCCAGCAGTGAAGCCCGAACTCCAAGCACAGATACGCAGTATTTT
few	TRBV9	NA	TRBJ2-7	CASSVVPHSYEQYF	TGTGCCAGCAGCGTAGTCCCCCACTCCTACGAGCAGTACTTC
NA	TRBV6-1	NA	TRBJ1-4	CASSESGGGNEKLFF	TGTGCCAGCAGTGAATCTGGGGGTGGGAATGAAAAACTGTTTTTT
once	TRBV19	TRBD1	TRBJ1-1	CASSPRGRGYTEAFF	TGTGCCAGTAGTCCCCGGGGCAGGGGGTACACTGAAGCTTTCTTT
NA	TRBV4-1	NA	TRBJ1-1	CASSQDRGYSAFF	TGCGCCAGCAGCCAAGATCGGGGGTATTCAGCTTTCTTT
NA	TRBV2	TRBD2	TRBJ2-5	CAKGRAETQYF	TGTGCCAAGGGGAGGGCGGAGACCCAGTACTTC
few	TRBV28	NA	TRBJ1-6	CASSLYPQPLHF	TGTGCCAGCAGTTTGTACCCTCAGCCCCTCCACTTT
NA	TRBV18	TRBD1	TRBJ1-1	CASSPGSDRGGRKAFF	TGTGCCAGCTCCCCTGGGTCTGACAGGGGTGGGAGAAAAGCTTTCTTT
NA	TRBV6-1	NA	TRBJ1-2	CASSEFWGQGYGYTF	TGTGCCAGCAGTGAATTTTGGGGGCAAGGCTATGGCTACACCTTC
once	TRBV5-1	NA	TRBJ2-5	CASSFDSPETQYF	TGCGCCAGCAGCTTTGACTCGCCGGAGACCCAGTACTTC
NA	TRBV28	NA	TRBJ2-7	CASRPDLTREQYF	TGTGCCAGCAGACCCGACCTAACGAGGGAGCAGTACTTC
NA	TRBV5-6	NA	TRBJ2-1	CASSLIGSEQFF	TGTGCCAGCAGCTTGATCGGGTCAGAGCAGTTCTTC
NA	TRBV3-1/TRBV3-2	TRBD1	TRBJ1-2	CASSQDGTGFAYGYTF	TGTGCCAGCAGCCAAGATGGGACAGGGTTCGCCTATGGCTACACCTTC
NA	TRBV19	NA	TRBJ2-7	CASSIGRYNPTEQYF	TGTGCCAGTAGTATAGGAAGGTATAATCCCACCGAGCAGTACTTC
NA	TRBV28	NA	TRBJ1-2	CASSLMRAANYGYTF	TGTGCCAGCAGTTTGATGAGGGCTGCTAACTATGGCTACACCTTC
NA	TRBV5-1	TRBD2	TRBJ2-5	CASSITGTSEETQYF	TGCGCCAGCAGCATTACCGGGACTAGCGAGGAGACCCAGTACTTC
NA	TRBV24-1	NA	TRBJ2-1	CATSDFEGGLYEQFF	TGTGCCACCAGTGATTTCGAGGGGGGTCTGTATGAGCAGTTCTTC
few	TRBV27	NA	TRBJ2-2	CASSFRRSGELFF	TGTGCCAGCAGTTTCCGACGGTCCGGGGAGCTGTTTTTT
once	TRBV2	TRBD2	TRBJ2-3	CASRPSGGDTQYF	TGTGCCAGCAGGCCGTCGGGAGGAGATACGCAGTATTTT
NA	TRBV7-9	TRBD2	TRBJ2-7	CASSFAGGGANEQYF	TGTGCCAGCAGCTTCGCGGGCGGGGGGGCCAACGAGCAGTACTTC
NA	TRBV7-6	NA	TRBJ2-1	CASSLEGRGPEQFF	TGTGCCAGCAGCTTAGAGGGGCGGGGGCCTGAGCAGTTCTTC
NA	TRBV27	NA	TRBJ2-7	CASRFSDEQYF	TGTGCCAGCAGATTTTCGGACGAGCAGTACTTC
NA	TRBV14	TRBD2	TRBJ2-7	CASSPRGGEQYF	TGTGCCAGCAGCCCCCGGGGGGGCGAGCAGTACTTC
NA	TRBV27	TRBD1	TRBJ1-2	CASRLYRGRNYGYTF	TGTGCCAGCAGACTTTACAGGGGGCGCAACTATGGCTACACCTTC
NA	TRBV6-6	TRBD1	TRBJ2-7	CASTSWTGPSYEQYF	TGTGCCAGCACCTCTTGGACAGGGCCCTCCTACGAGCAGTACTTC
NA	TRBV5-1	TRBD1	TRBJ2-5	CASSLAVRGRGETQYF	TGCGCCAGCAGCTTGGCCGTCAGGGGGCGAGGAGAGACCCAGTACTTC
few	TRBV5-1	NA	TRBJ1-5	CASSSTGLTSFTSNQPQHF	TGCGCCAGCAGCTCGACAGGTCTAACCTCTTTTACTAGCAATCAGCCCCAGCATTTT
NA	TRBV7-8	TRBD2	TRBJ2-7	CASSTRTSGAISYEQYF	TGTGCCAGCAGCACCCGGACTAGCGGGGCCATCTCCTACGAGCAGTACTTC
NA	TRBV7-8	NA	TRBJ1-6	CASSLARGRNSPLHF	TGTGCCAGCAGCTTAGCAAGGGGTCGTAATTCACCCCTCCACTTT
NA	TRBV5-5	TRBD1	TRBJ2-7	CASSLLDRASYEQYF	TGTGCCAGCAGCTTGCTCGACAGGGCTTCCTACGAGCAGTACTTC
NA	TRBV6-6	TRBD2	TRBJ2-7	CASSYSSSSGDYEQYF	TGTGCCAGCAGTTACTCAAGCTCTAGCGGAGACTACGAGCAGTACTTC
NA	TRBV5-4	NA	TRBJ2-3	CASSLVAYSTDTQYF	TGTGCCAGCAGCTTGGTGGCTTATAGCACAGATACGCAGTATTTT